This TCR beta chain was sequenced during a study of blood T cell repertoires in COVID-19 (dated by TCRdb to the early 2020s). Regarding the study in general: Collaborator samples came from the United States, Italy and Spain and covered acute and convalescent phases of COVID-19. The prospective study material was composed of cDNA or gDNA derived from T cells, B-cell-depleted T cells, or PBMCs. The dataset comprised deeply sampled blood TCRbeta repertoires from subjects exposed to, actively infected with, or recovered from COVID-19. The repertoires were released in a freely available public database intended as a resource for research on the immune response to SARS-CoV-2. Samples came from the ongoing ImmuneRACE study (first 160 participants) plus 1,254 subjects from 6 global collaborators. Nearly every sample came with metadata listing a de-identified subject ID, COVID-19 status, age in years and sex. Where HLA class I and class II types were available, the types were taken from metadata supplied by the sample provider, not from assay-based typing.

TCRbeta CDR3 regions were amplified from genomic DNA by means of the immunoSEQ Assay, a bias-controlled multiplex PCR. The authors' analysis ran thus. The number of nucleated cells in each sample was estimated by amplification of reference gene primers within the assay. To quantify the absolute abundance of each unique TCRbeta CDR3 rearrangement, sequence reads were collapsed and filtered. For each sample, productive Simpson clonality was calculated as the square root of Simpson's diversity index across productive rearrangements. The table was pulled from immuneACCESS by TCRdb, which kept in-frame rearrangements only. Such tables lose some clones; where checked, under half of the loss comes from unresolved V genes, and the rest has no known cause. V and J calls and clone size follow that table, whereas D and trimming were derived from the DNA. The sample yields 120,000 to 150,000 clones; roughly four fifths were counted once. The ten largest clones represent roughly 8.6% of the sample.

V has 5 bases trimmed and J has 7 bases trimmed; junction bases matching no gene number 8. CDR3 length: 15 amino acids, cysteine to phenylalanine. The only DNA kept is the CDR3, 45 bases in frame from the first base. CDR1 and CDR2, per the germline V gene, are MDHEN and SYDVKM. Study-wide conclusions, independent of this receptor: The amount of clinical and demographic metadata varied by source and participant and was provided uncurated.

Whole blood was collected in K2EDTA tubes by collaborating institutions according to the institutions' own protocols. Collaborator samples were shipped for TCRbeta analysis as frozen whole blood, isolated PBMCs, or DNA extracted from either sample type. Worth noting for this clone: No antigen is known for it. Base qualities are not recorded, but no much larger clone differs from it by a single base.

Sequenced sample: peripheral blood. This clonotype was obtained from a woman older than 75 in a cohort sampled during active or convalescent COVID-19. The rearrangement combines TRBV28 with TRBJ1-6; 7 junctional bases match TRBD1. The CDR3 is CASSNTGAFNSPLHF. The DNA sequence is given as TGTGCCAGCAGTAATACAGGGGCGTTCAATTCACCCCTCCACTTT.